These T cell receptor beta chains were read from a single sample in a study of PD-1 blockade in classical Hodgkin lymphoma. The table came from immunoSEQ multiplex PCR; TCRdb's copy has only in-frame clones and leaves some out. The table lists around 17,000 clones, 84% of them singletons. Sequencing was carried out using peripheral blood mononuclear cells (PBMCs). Every receptor here comes from a human donor with classical Hodgkin lymphoma. Both conserved end residues are part of each CDR3. D genes are given only for firm matches. Size is stated for part of the rows, as once, few or many counts, or as a class when the clone is expanded.

J	size	D	V	CDR3	DNA
TRBJ2-7	few	NA	TRBV7-2	CASSAVPRFSSYEQYF	TGTGCCAGCAGCGCGGTACCTAGGTTCAGCTCCTACGAGCAGTACTTC
TRBJ2-7	NA	NA	TRBV5-1	CASRISYEQYF	TGCGCCAGCAGGATCTCCTACGAGCAGTACTTC
TRBJ2-7	NA	NA	TRBV23-1	CASSQSRTDDYEQYF	TGCGCCAGCAGTCAATCGAGGACAGATGACTACGAGCAGTACTTC
TRBJ1-4	once	TRBD1	TRBV28	CASSLDRGRREKLFF	TGTGCCAGCAGTCTCGACAGGGGGCGCCGTGAAAAACTGTTTTTT
TRBJ2-1	NA	TRBD1	TRBV6-1	CASSEDAAGGTEQFF	TGTGCCAGCAGTGAAGACGCCGCAGGGGGCACTGAGCAGTTCTTC
TRBJ1-1	NA	NA	TRBV19	CASKHDTEAFF	TGTGCCAGTAAACACGACACTGAAGCTTTCTTT
TRBJ2-5	NA	TRBD2	TRBV14	CASSPWEGTETQYF	TGTGCCAGCAGCCCCTGGGAGGGTACAGAGACCCAGTACTTC
TRBJ2-7	NA	NA	TRBV2	CASGDNSYEQYF	TGTGCCAGCGGAGACAACTCCTACGAGCAGTACTTC
TRBJ2-7	medium-sized	TRBD2	TRBV28	CASSREREDLGEQYF	TGTGCCAGCAGTCGGGAACGGGAGGACCTCGGCGAGCAGTACTTC
TRBJ2-3	NA	NA	TRBV11-1	CASSYRPSADTQYF	TGTGCCAGCAGTTATAGGCCTAGCGCAGATACGCAGTATTTT
TRBJ2-7	NA	NA	TRBV6-6	CASTPAGLSEQYF	TGTGCCAGCACCCCGGCGGGGCTCAGCGAGCAGTACTTC
TRBJ2-2	NA	NA	TRBV19	CATSKNTGELFF	TGTGCCACCTCTAAGAACACCGGGGAGCTGTTTTTT
TRBJ2-3	NA	NA	TRBV6-5	CASSPPVADTQYF	TGTGCCAGCAGCCCCCCCGTGGCGGATACGCAGTATTTT
TRBJ1-2	NA	TRBD1	TRBV28	CASSYQFAGQDGYTF	TGTGCCAGCAGCTACCAATTCGCGGGACAGGATGGCTACACCTTC
TRBJ1-5	NA	NA	TRBV6-1	CASSERENQPQHF	TGTGCCAGCAGTGAAAGGGAAAATCAGCCCCAGCATTTT
TRBJ2-5	few	NA	TRBV7-9	CSLGTQYF	TGCTCGTTGGGGACCCAGTACTTC
TRBJ2-1	NA	NA	TRBV5-4	CASSGDPSYNEQFF	TGTGCCAGCAGTGGGGATCCCTCCTACAATGAGCAGTTCTTC
TRBJ2-1	NA	NA	TRBV2	CASSYSVEQFF	TGTGCCAGCAGTTATAGCGTAGAGCAGTTCTTC
TRBJ2-2	NA	NA	TRBV7-8	CASSLGLAPPEYPFF	TGTGCCAGCAGCCTAGGCCTGGCCCCACCCGAGTACCCGTTTTTT
TRBJ1-2	NA	NA	TRBV6-5	CASSYVRSGAGYTF	TGTGCCAGCAGTTACGTTCGGTCAGGCGCGGGCTACACCTTC
TRBJ2-2	NA	TRBD1	TRBV19	CAVSRGQVAAGELFF	TGTGCCGTGAGCAGGGGACAGGTGGCGGCCGGGGAGCTGTTTTTT
TRBJ2-1	NA	TRBD2	TRBV10-3	CAISLAGGPEQFF	TGTGCCATCAGCCTAGCGGGAGGGCCAGAGCAGTTCTTC
TRBJ2-7	once	TRBD1	TRBV28	CASSPGGLYEQYF	TGTGCCAGCAGTCCAGGGGGTTTGTACGAGCAGTACTTC
TRBJ2-5	NA	NA	TRBV7-3	CASSLYRGEETQYF	TGTGCCAGCAGCTTGTACCGAGGGGAGGAGACCCAGTACTTC